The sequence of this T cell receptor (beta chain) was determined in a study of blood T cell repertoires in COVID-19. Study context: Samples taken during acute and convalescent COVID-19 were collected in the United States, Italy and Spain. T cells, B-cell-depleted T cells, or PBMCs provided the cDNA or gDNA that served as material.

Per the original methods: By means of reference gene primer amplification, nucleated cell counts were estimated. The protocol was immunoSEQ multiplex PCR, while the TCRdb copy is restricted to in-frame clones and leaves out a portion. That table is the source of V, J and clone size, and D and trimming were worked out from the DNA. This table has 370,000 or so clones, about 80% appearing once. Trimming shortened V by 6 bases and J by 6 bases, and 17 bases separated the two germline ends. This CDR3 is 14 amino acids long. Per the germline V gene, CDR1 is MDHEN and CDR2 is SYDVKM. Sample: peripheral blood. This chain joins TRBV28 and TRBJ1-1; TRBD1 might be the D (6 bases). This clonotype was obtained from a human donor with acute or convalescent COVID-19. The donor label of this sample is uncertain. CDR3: CASSPTGRGAEAFF. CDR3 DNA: TGTGCCAGCAGCCCCACAGGGAGAGGGGCTGAAGCTTTCTTT. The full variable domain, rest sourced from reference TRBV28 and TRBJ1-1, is DVKVTQSSRYLVKRTGEKVFLECVQDMDHENMFWYRQDPGLGLRLIYFSYDVKMKEKGDIPEGYSVSREKKERFSLILESASTNQTSMYLCASSPTGRGAEAFFGQGTRLTVV.